The rows below give T cell receptor beta chains drawn from one sample of a study of T-cell reconstitution after alpha-beta-depleted transplantation in children. Each CDR3 protein is one row after TCRdb ran MiXCR on the PCR reads. Of around 92,000 distinct CDR3 sequences in the sample, 10% to 15% were seen once. Material: PBMCs from the stem cell graft donor, obtained from the stem cell graft. Every receptor here comes from a human donor who donated a stem cell graft to a child with inherited bone marrow failure. Both conserved end residues are part of each CDR3. A D gene is named only where the DNA matches it firmly. Rows give clone size only sometimes, using once, few, many, or a class for an expanded clone.

>TRBD2|many|TRBV20-1|TRBJ2-2
CSARATGLAGGPGTGELFF
TGCAGTGCTAGGGCCACTGGACTAGCGGGAGGGCCAGGGACCGGGGAGCTGTTTTTT
>.|few|TRBV4-2|TRBJ1-1
CASSHRGDTEAFF
TGTGCCAGCAGCCATCGGGGGGATACTGAAGCTTTCTTT
>.|many|TRBV5-1|TRBJ1-5
CASSPAGQSNQPQHF
TGCGCCAGCAGCCCCGCTGGGCAGAGCAATCAGCCCCAGCATTTT
>TRBD1|.|TRBV6-2/TRBV6-3|TRBJ2-7
CASSSLGTVLYEQYF
TGTGCCAGCAGTTCCCTCGGGACAGTCCTCTACGAGCAGTACTTC
>.|.|TRBV7-9|TRBJ1-5
CASSLGGPGQPQHF
TGTGCCAGCAGCTTAGGAGGGCCTGGTCAGCCCCAGCATTTT
>.|.|TRBV7-2|TRBJ1-2
CASSLVTSYGYTF
TGTGCCAGCAGCTTAGTAACGAGCTATGGCTACACCTTC
>.|many|TRBV10-3|TRBJ1-1
CAISERQNTEAFF
TGTGCCATCAGTGAACGGCAGAACACTGAAGCTTTCTTT
>.|many|TRBV7-2|TRBJ2-7
CASSLVGATYEQYF
TGTGCCAGCAGCTTAGTAGGGGCAACCTACGAGCAGTACTTC
>TRBD1|few|TRBV28|TRBJ2-7
CASRPAPGQGDYEQYF
TGTGCCAGCCGACCTGCGCCGGGACAGGGGGACTACGAGCAGTACTTC
>.|many|TRBV4-3|TRBJ1-2
CASSQDPTSYYGYTF
TGCGCCAGCAGCCAAGATCCAACCTCCTACTATGGCTACACCTTC
>.|many|TRBV28|TRBJ2-7
CASSLVVDATYEQYF
TGTGCCAGCAGTTTAGTTGTCGACGCCACCTACGAGCAGTACTTC
>.|many|TRBV5-1|TRBJ2-7
CASSGGAPLDEQYF
TGCGCCAGCAGCGGGGGGGCCCCCTTGGACGAGCAGTACTTC
>.|many|TRBV7-2|TRBJ1-6
CASSPFGQFLSPLHF
TGTGCCAGCAGCCCCTTTGGGCAGTTCCTTTCACCCCTCCACTTT
>TRBD1|many|TRBV5-1|TRBJ2-7
CASSLGDRDAYEQYF
TGCGCCAGCAGCTTGGGGGACAGGGACGCTTACGAGCAGTACTTC
>TRBD2|many|TRBV20-1|TRBJ2-1
CSARSRLAGGLGEQFF
TGCAGTGCTAGGAGCCGCTTAGCGGGGGGGCTTGGTGAGCAGTTCTTC
>TRBD2|many|TRBV4-3|TRBJ2-3
CASSQVTSGSLDTQYF
TGCGCCAGCAGCCAAGTGACTAGCGGGAGTTTGGATACGCAGTATTTT
>TRBD1|many|TRBV24-1|TRBJ2-5
CATSDSGGSGQTQYF
TGTGCCACCAGTGATTCAGGGGGAAGCGGTCAGACCCAGTACTTC
>TRBD1|few|TRBV30|TRBJ2-7
CAWSQQGANEQYF
TGTGCCTGGAGCCAACAGGGGGCGAACGAGCAGTACTTC
>.|.|TRBV28|TRBJ1-6
CASSSLVAPLHF
TGTGCCAGCAGCTCCCTAGTAGCACCCCTCCACTTT
>.|many|TRBV5-5|TRBJ1-2
CASSLAVQTMVSYTF
TGTGCCAGCAGCTTGGCCGTACAGACGATGGTGAGCTACACCTTC
>.|many|TRBV20-1|TRBJ2-7
CSARVGPPEGEQYF
TGCAGTGCTAGAGTGGGGCCTCCGGAAGGCGAGCAGTACTTC
>TRBD2|.|TRBV30|TRBJ2-1
CAWSTGLGDNEQFF
TGTGCCTGGAGTACGGGACTAGGGGACAATGAGCAGTTCTTC
>TRBD1|.|TRBV3-1|TRBJ1-6
CASSRTGRDSPLHF
TGTGCCAGCAGCCGGACAGGCAGGGATTCACCCCTCCACTTT
>TRBD1|.|TRBV5-4|TRBJ1-1
CAIHRDRKNTEAFF
TGTGCCATACACCGGGACAGGAAGAACACTGAAGCTTTCTTT
>.|.|TRBV12-3/TRBV12-4|TRBJ2-2
CASSLVGFTGELFF
TGTGCCAGCAGTTTAGTTGGGTTCACCGGGGAGCTGTTTTTT
>.|many|TRBV7-3|TRBJ2-5
CASSPGAAGETQYF
TGTGCCAGCAGCCCCGGCGCAGCGGGTGAGACCCAGTACTTC
>.|many|TRBV7-6|TRBJ2-5
CASTDFRGETQYF
TGTGCCAGCACCGACTTCCGGGGAGAGACCCAGTACTTC
>.|few|TRBV29-1|TRBJ1-4
CSVEDSGSGEKLFF
TGCAGCGTTGAAGATTCAGGGAGCGGAGAAAAACTGTTTTTT
>TRBD1|many|TRBV18|TRBJ2-7
CASSWDPGGEQYF
TGTGCCAGCTCGTGGGACCCAGGGGGCGAGCAGTACTTC
>TRBD1|many|TRBV20-1|TRBJ2-1
CSAVRDSRNEQFF
TGCAGTGCTGTCCGGGACAGCCGCAATGAGCAGTTCTTC
>TRBD1|many|TRBV5-1|TRBJ2-7
CASSWDRQPYEQYF
TGCGCCAGCAGCTGGGACAGGCAACCCTACGAGCAGTACTTC
>.|once|TRBV6-5|TRBJ1-6
CASSYSYSHNSPLHF
TGTGCCAGCAGTTACAGCTACAGTCATAATTCACCCCTCCACTTT
>TRBD2|many|TRBV7-2|TRBJ2-5
CASSLSGGGGETQYF
TGTGCCAGCAGCTTATCGGGGGGGGGTGGAGAGACCCAGTACTTC
>TRBD1|many|TRBV12-3/TRBV12-4|TRBJ1-3
CASSLLAAGQGASGWRNTIYF
TGTGCCAGCAGCTTGCTTGCTGCCGGACAGGGGGCAAGTGGGTGGAGAAACACCATATATTTT
>.|many|TRBV3-1|TRBJ2-3
CASSHLDSANTDTQYF
TGTGCCAGCAGCCATCTGGATAGCGCCAACACAGATACGCAGTATTTT
>TRBD2|many|TRBV5-1|TRBJ2-7
CASSLRAGSGGEQYF
TGCGCCAGCAGCCTCCGGGCAGGGTCGGGGGGCGAGCAGTACTTC
>.|many|TRBV5-1|TRBJ1-1
CASSMDRNTEAFF
TGCGCCAGCAGCATGGACAGGAACACTGAAGCTTTCTTT
>.|many|TRBV5-1|TRBJ2-2
CASSLQNTGELFF
TGCGCCAGCAGCTTGCAGAACACCGGGGAGCTGTTTTTT
>.|many|TRBV3-1|TRBJ1-1
CASSQEMGEDTEAFF
TGTGCCAGCAGCCAAGAAATGGGTGAGGACACTGAAGCTTTCTTT
>.|many|TRBV20-1|TRBJ2-5
CSARVVGTQQETQYF
TGCAGTGCTAGAGTCGTGGGGACACAACAAGAGACCCAGTACTTC
>.|many|TRBV29-1|TRBJ2-3
CSVEGGAADTQYF
TGCAGCGTTGAAGGCGGGGCCGCAGATACGCAGTATTTT
>.|many|TRBV12-3/TRBV12-4|TRBJ1-3
CASSLAAGNTIYF
TGTGCCAGCAGTTTGGCGGCCGGAAACACCATATATTTT
>.|many|TRBV4-1|TRBJ2-2
CASGDREGLTGELFF
TGCGCCAGCGGCGATCGGGAAGGGTTAACCGGGGAGCTGTTTTTT
>.|many|TRBV20-1|TRBJ2-3
CSAEGRSTDTQYF
TGCAGTGCCGAGGGCCGGAGCACAGATACGCAGTATTTT
>.|many|TRBV24-1|TRBJ2-3
CATSDFGRADTQYF
TGTGCCACCAGTGATTTTGGCAGGGCAGATACGCAGTATTTT
>.|many|TRBV28|TRBJ2-5
CASSLPLQETQYF
TGTGCCAGCAGTTTGCCGCTGCAAGAGACCCAGTACTTC
>.|.|TRBV5-1|TRBJ1-5
CASSLDGTNQPQHF
TGCGCCAGCAGCTTGGACGGGACCAATCAGCCCCAGCATTTT
>TRBD1|many|TRBV19|TRBJ2-7
CASSKTGSAYEQYF
TGTGCCAGTAGTAAGACAGGGAGTGCCTACGAGCAGTACTTC
>.|.|TRBV10-3|TRBJ1-1
CATKAPTENTEAFF
TGTGCCACAAAGGCCCCTACAGAGAACACTGAAGCTTTCTTT
>.|.|TRBV27|TRBJ1-2
CASSLSGNYGYTF
TGTGCCAGCAGTTTATCAGGGAACTATGGCTACACCTTC
>.|many|TRBV27|TRBJ2-7
CASRLLAGAIEQYF
TGTGCCAGCAGGTTATTGGCAGGGGCCATCGAGCAGTACTTC
>.|many|TRBV7-9|TRBJ2-7
CASSSGFSYEQYF
TGTGCCAGCAGCTCAGGGTTCTCCTACGAGCAGTACTTC